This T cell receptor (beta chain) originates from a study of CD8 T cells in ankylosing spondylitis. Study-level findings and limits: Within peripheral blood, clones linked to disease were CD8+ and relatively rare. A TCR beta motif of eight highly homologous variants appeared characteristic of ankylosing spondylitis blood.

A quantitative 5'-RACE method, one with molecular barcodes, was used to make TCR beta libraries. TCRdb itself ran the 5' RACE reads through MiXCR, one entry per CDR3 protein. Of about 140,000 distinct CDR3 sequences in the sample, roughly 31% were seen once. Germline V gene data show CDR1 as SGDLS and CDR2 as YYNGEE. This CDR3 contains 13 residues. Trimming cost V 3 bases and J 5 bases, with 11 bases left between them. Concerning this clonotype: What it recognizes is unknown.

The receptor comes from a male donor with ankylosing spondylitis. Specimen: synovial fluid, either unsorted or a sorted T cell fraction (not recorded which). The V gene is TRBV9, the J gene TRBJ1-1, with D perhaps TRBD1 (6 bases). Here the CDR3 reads CASSAGGGTEAFF. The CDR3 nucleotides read TGTGCCAGCAGCGCCGGAGGGGGTACTGAAGCTTTCTTT. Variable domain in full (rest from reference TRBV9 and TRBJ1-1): DSGVTQTPKHLITATGQRVTLRCSPRSGDLSVYWYQQSLDQGLQFLIQYYNGEERAKGNILERFSAQQFPDLHSELNLSSLELGDSALYFCASSAGGGTEAFFGQGTRLTVV.